Here is one T cell receptor (delta chain) with its context. TCRdb re-called the reads via CATT. The data show more than 3,500 delta-chain clones, with 2.1% seen just once and 11% to 15% held by the top ten. The data stem from a study of gamma-delta chains in newborns, infants, children. Study in general: Innate gammadelta T cells reportedly expand polyclonally right after birth, driven by microbial exposure, per the title.

The ends were cut back, 4 bases at V and 3 bases at J, with 11 bases in the middle. The germline V gene has CDR1 GEAIGNYY and CDR2 EKD. The CDR3 runs 13 residues. The sequencing input was blood. The sequence was obtained from a child who was a newborn, infant or young child, either healthy, febrile or measles-vaccinated (not recorded which). The gene calls are TRDV2 and TRDJ1, with unresolved D. In DNA form, the CDR3 reads TGTGCCTGTGATCGATTAGGCTCCGATAAACTCATCTTT. It codes for CACDRLGSDKLIF.